These 27 T cell receptor beta chains were all obtained from the same sample, sequenced in a study of T-cell memory formation after mild COVID-19. TCRdb used MiXCR to reprocess the 5' RACE reads, holding one entry per CDR3 protein. The sample has 350,000 to 400,000 distinct CDR3 sequences; approximately 14% are singletons. Sample: PBMCs or a T cell subset sorted from them (not recorded which). Receptors originate from a man younger than 35 who had mild COVID-19 (a few samples of this study predate the infection). Cell type and time point are not known.

V and J are TRBV25-1 and TRBJ1-4; 11 nucleotides match TRBD1. V trimming: 4 bases; J trimming: 5 bases; junction bases outside the gene matches: 6. The CDR3 is 16 amino acids. Germline V gives CDR1 MGHDK, CDR2 SYGVNS. In DNA, the CDR3 is TGTGCCAGCAGTGTCCGGACAGGGGGCCACAATGAAAAACTGTTTTTT. Amino acids: CASSVRTGGHNEKLFF.

This clonotype appeared a few times. CDR3 region: CASSYSIGLGETQYF. The CDR3 DNA reads TGTGCCAGCAGTTACTCGATCGGGCTCGGGGAGACCCAGTACTTC. J is TRBJ2-5 and V is TRBV6-5, with no clear D. The CDR3 loop spans 15 amino acids. V lost 0 bases to trimming and J lost 5 bases, with 13 bases between them. Germline loops: CDR1 MNHEY, CDR2 SVGAGI.

This clonotype was observed a handful of times. V is TRBV5-5 and J is TRBJ2-4; D ambiguous. Trimming left V 0 bases short and J 7 bases short, with 11 bases between. The germline CDR1 and CDR2 sequences are SGHKS and YYEKEE (reference sequence). The CDR3 runs 14 residues. The CDR3 DNA is TGTGCCAGCAGCTTGGGGACCCCCTACAACATTCAGTACTTC. Translated, it gives CASSLGTPYNIQYF.

CDR3 sequence reads: CSASTVYSNQPQHF. The DNA for the CDR3 is TGCAGTGCTTCGACCGTCTATAGCAATCAGCCCCAGCATTTT. The rearrangement links TRBV20-1 to TRBJ1-5; D is ambiguous. Trimming pared 5 bases from V and 0 bases from J, leaving 11 bases between. Germline values: CDR1 DFQATT, CDR2 SNEGSKA (reference sequence). The CDR3 extends over 14 amino acids.

The CDR3: CASSPGTVAYEQYF. DNA of the CDR3: TGTGCCAGCAGCCCCGGGACAGTCGCCTACGAGCAGTACTTC. The gene calls are TRBV5-5 and TRBJ2-7; the match to TRBD1 covers 7 bases. Unmatched junction bases numbered 6, after V lost 4 bases and J lost 2 bases. Germline V gene lookup returns CDR1 SGHKS and CDR2 YYEKEE (reference sequence). CDR3 size: 14 residues.

This clonotype was seen many times. The CDR3 spells CASLRTGSSETQYF. DNA for the CDR3: TGTGCCAGCTTACGGACAGGTTCATCAGAGACCCAGTACTTC. This chain links TRBV12-3 or TRBV12-4 with TRBJ2-5; 7 bases map to TRBD1. CDR3 length: 14 amino acids. The V gene end was trimmed by 8 bases and the J gene end by 4 bases; junction bases not matched to a gene: 10.

This chain connects TRBV6-2 or TRBV6-3 to TRBJ1-2; the match to TRBD1 covers 7 bases. Germline CDR1 MNHEY, CDR2 SVGEGT. Trimming took 2 bases from V and 3 from J; bases not matched to a gene: 12. This CDR3 spans 17 amino acids. The CDR3 is CASSYPYGQAADYGYTF. In DNA, the CDR3 is TGTGCCAGCAGTTACCCATACGGACAGGCCGCGGACTATGGCTACACCTTC.

V is TRBV18 and J is TRBJ2-5, with 7 bases identical to TRBD1. The trim removed 3 bases at V and 1 base at J, leaving 5 bases unmatched. The germline gives CDR1 KGHSH, CDR2 LQKENI. This CDR3 is built from 15 residues. CDR3 nucleotides: TGTGCCAGCTCACCCGGACAGGTCGGCCAAGAGACCCAGTACTTC. Translating gives CASSPGQVGQETQYF.

This clonotype has a count of ten or more. J is TRBJ1-6 and V is TRBV4-3; D gene ambiguous. The CDR3 sequence is 16 residues long. Germline V gene data show CDR1 as LGHNA and CDR2 as YSLEER. V dropped 3 bases and J dropped 2 bases, with 11 bases sitting between them. The CDR3 protein is CASSHSKHAYNSPLHF. DNA for the CDR3: TGCGCCAGCAGCCACTCAAAACATGCCTATAATTCACCCCTCCACTTT.

Ten or more counts support this clonotype. The chain recombines TRBV7-2 with TRBJ2-7; 8 nucleotides match TRBD2. This CDR3 comprises 14 residues. With V trimmed by 5 bases and J by 6 bases, 9 bases remained unmatched. The V gene's germline CDR1 is SGHTA and CDR2 FQGNSA. The chain's CDR3 is CASSPGGPLGEQYF. CDR3 DNA sequence: TGTGCCAGCAGCCCGGGGGGGCCTCTGGGCGAGCAGTACTTC. Drawing the rest from reference TRBV7-2 and TRBJ2-7, the complete variable domain is GAGVSQSPSNKVTEKGKDVELRCDPISGHTALYWYRQSLGQGLEFLIYFQGNSAPDKSGLPSDRFSAERTGGSVSTLTIQRTQQEDSAVYLCASSPGGPLGEQYFGPGTRLTVT.

This clonotype was observed a few times. The chain employs TRBV19 and TRBJ1-2, with D possibly being TRBD1 (6 bases). The germline V gene encodes CDR1 LNHDA and CDR2 SQIVND (reference sequence). V was shortened by 6 bases and J by 7 bases, with 12 bases between the two germline ends. CDR3 length: 12 amino acids. CDR3 DNA sequence: TGTGCCAGTAGCGGGGGCTCCTTTGGCTACACCTTC. Translation: CASSGGSFGYTF.

The chain couples TRBV18 to TRBJ1-2; 9 positions agree with TRBD1. The J segment lost 8 bases and the V segment lost 4 bases, leaving 11 bases of the junction unmatched. The CDR3 sequence is 15 residues long. Germline values: CDR1 KGHSH, CDR2 LQKENI. CDR3 DNA sequence: TGTGCCAGCTCACAAATACAGGGGGCTATAGACGGCTACACCTTC. Translated: CASSQIQGAIDGYTF.

As for this clonotype: A much larger clone differs from this one at a single base, so this may be a read error. The chain is built from TRBV5-4 and TRBJ1-2; 10 positions agree with TRBD1. Germline-derived CDR1 and CDR2 are SGHNT and YYREEE (reference sequence). The ends lost 4 bases at V and 4 bases at J; junction bases unmatched: 4. The CDR3 is 14 residues long. As DNA, the CDR3 is TGTGCCAGCAGCGACGGGACAGGGGCCTATGGCTACACCTTC. Translated, it gives CASSDGTGAYGYTF.

This clonotype has a count of ten or more. V and J are TRBV11-2 and TRBJ2-5; possibly TRBD2 for D (6 bases). Germline V CDR1 and CDR2: SGHAT, FQNNGV. This CDR3 contains 14 residues. V was pared by 0 bases and J by 4 bases, with 9 bases between. The CDR3 nucleotides are TGTGCCAGCAGCTTAGACCCCGGGGGAGAGACCCAGTACTTC. Translated, it gives CASSLDPGGETQYF.

J is TRBJ1-1 and V is TRBV7-8, with D maybe TRBD1 (6 bases). V was pared by 7 bases and J by 4 bases, with 13 bases between. CDR3 length: 13 amino acids. Germline V gives CDR1 SGHVS, CDR2 FQNEAQ. The CDR3 DNA follows: TGTGCCAGCACCGCACAGGGTGGCACTGAAGCTTTCTTT. Translating it yields CASTAQGGTEAFF.

In this sample, this clonotype turned up a few times. The rearrangement links TRBV14 to TRBJ1-2; TRBD1 might be the D (6 bases). This CDR3 is 14 amino acids long. V lost 7 bases, J lost 7 bases, and 19 bases lay in between. Germline V gene data show CDR1 as SGHDN and CDR2 as FVKESK. CDR3 in amino acids: CASTKTAGALGYTF. The CDR3 region has the DNA TGTGCCAGCACCAAGACGGCAGGGGCGCTTGGCTACACCTTC.

The genes are TRBV10-3 and TRBJ1-1; D might be TRBD1 (5 bases). Germline V gives CDR1 ENHRY, CDR2 SYGVKD. The CDR3 spans 15 residues. The ends were cut back, 7 bases at V and 1 base at J, with 16 bases in the middle. CDR3 protein: CAINLDGARNTEAFF. Here the CDR3 DNA reads TGTGCCATCAACTTGGACGGGGCAAGGAACACTGAAGCTTTCTTT.

The chain employs TRBV4-2 and TRBJ2-5; TRBD1 agrees at 7 bases. Per the germline V gene, CDR1 is LGHNA and CDR2 is YNFKEQ. The CDR3 spans 17 residues. The V and J ends lost 1 base and 5 bases, in that order; junction bases with no gene match: 13. For the CDR3, the DNA is TGTGCCAGCAGCCAAGGCATAAACAGGGGCTTGGGGGAGACCCAGTACTTC. Translated: CASSQGINRGLGETQYF.

This rearrangement joins TRBV6-5 to TRBJ1-2, with TRBD1 as a possible D gene (5 bases). V was cut by 0 bases and J by 4 bases, with 12 bases left in between. The CDR3 runs 15 residues. The germline V gene has CDR1 MNHEY and CDR2 SVGAGI. The CDR3 DNA follows: TGTGCCAGCAGTTACTCGAAAGGGGCCCTCTATGGCTACACCTTC. Protein product: CASSYSKGALYGYTF.

CDR3 nucleotides: TGCGCCAGCAGCATAGGACAGGGGCCTGAAAAACTGTTTTTT. The encoded protein is CASSIGQGPEKLFF. This chain uses TRBV5-1 with TRBJ1-4; 9 nucleotides line up with TRBD1. The CDR3 length is 14 residues. Per the germline V gene, CDR1 is SGHRS and CDR2 is YFSETQ. V dropped 4 bases and J dropped 7; count of bases not matched to a gene: 5.

There are a few counts of this clonotype. The chain couples TRBV6-4 to TRBJ2-3; unclear D gene. The length of the CDR3 is 13 residues. V shed 6 bases and J shed 0 bases, with 7 bases lying between them. Germline lookup yields CDR1 MRHNA and CDR2 SNTAGT. In DNA form, the CDR3 reads TGTGCCAGCAGGATGACAAGCACAGATACGCAGTATTTT. Protein product: CASRMTSTDTQYF.

This clonotype was observed a few times. CDR3 DNA: TGTGCCACCAGCAGAGATCTAGGCGCTCAGCCCCAGCATTTT. It codes for CATSRDLGAQPQHF. The rearrangement uses TRBV15 and TRBJ1-5; D unclear. The CDR3 spans 14 residues. CDR1 and CDR2 (germline): LNHNV, YYDKDF (reference sequence). Trimming pared 0 bases from V and 6 bases from J, leaving 9 bases between.

This clonotype was detected only a few times. V is TRBV6-6 and J is TRBJ1-2, with D possibly matching TRBD1 (5 bases). The CDR3 sequence is 14 residues long. Germline V lookup: CDR1 MNHNY, CDR2 SVGAGI (reference sequence). V gave up 2 bases and J gave up 8 bases, with 15 bases separating them. The CDR3 bases are TGTGCCAGCAGTTACAAGGCAGGACAAGGGGGCTACACCTTC. Translated, it gives CASSYKAGQGGYTF.

The rearrangement joins TRBV12-3 or TRBV12-4 to TRBJ1-2; D unclear. Trimming pared 5 bases from V and 5 bases from J, leaving 9 bases between. This CDR3 has 12 residues. CDR3: CASSPNRYGYTF. The CDR3, as DNA: TGTGCCAGCAGTCCGAACCGGTATGGCTACACCTTC.

This chain links TRBV9 with TRBJ2-1; D unclear. Germline V gene lookup returns CDR1 SGDLS and CDR2 YYNGEE. The CDR3 has 14 amino acids. V was pared by 3 bases and J by 5 bases, with 12 bases between. CDR3 protein: CASSAPPGNNEQFF. CDR3 DNA sequence: TGTGCCAGCAGCGCCCCGCCTGGGAACAATGAGCAGTTCTTC.

This clonotype was seen a few times. The chain links TRBV6-5 to TRBJ1-4; D is perhaps TRBD1 (6 bases). The V and J ends lost 6 bases and 7 bases respectively, with 12 bases between them. The CDR3 runs 13 residues. In germline, CDR1 is MNHEY, CDR2 SVGAGI. CDR3: CASRKDRSEKLFF. Here the CDR3 DNA reads TGTGCCAGCAGAAAAGACAGGAGTGAAAAACTGTTTTTT.

The chain links TRBV7-2 to TRBJ2-5; possible D gene TRBD2, 6 bases. Germline values: CDR1 SGHTA, CDR2 FQGNSA. V was shortened by 3 bases and J by 4 bases, with 18 bases between the two germline ends. The CDR3 length is 16 residues. CDR3 amino acids: CASSLLGLNFRETQYF. In nucleotides, the CDR3 is TGTGCCAGCAGCTTGCTGGGACTTAACTTTCGAGAGACCCAGTACTTC.